This TCR beta chain was obtained from a study of blood T cell repertoires in COVID-19. Study context: The origin of the acute and convalescent COVID-19 samples was the United States, Italy and Spain. Sample material is recorded as cDNA or gDNA derived from T cells, B-cell-depleted T cells, or PBMCs.

In the original workflow: For nucleated cells, counts were estimated from reference gene primer amplification. This table comes from immunoSEQ multiplex PCR, and its TCRdb copy is limited to in-frame clones, with some not included. V and J calls and clone size follow that table, whereas D and trimming were derived from the DNA. The data contain about 160,000 clones, 80% to 85% of them singletons. Unmatched junction bases numbered 11, after V lost 6 bases and J lost 5 bases. The CDR3 loop spans 16 amino acids. The germline gives CDR1 LGHNA, CDR2 YNFKEQ. Sequencing used peripheral blood. This receptor was obtained from a woman aged 55-70 years with acute or convalescent COVID-19. The gene calls are TRBV4-2 and TRBJ2-3, with TRBD2 matching over 10 bases. Here the CDR3 DNA reads TGTGCCAGCAGGCAACGTCAAGCGGGGGGGCAAGATACGCAGTATTTT. This translates into CASRQRQAGGQDTQYF.